The text below deals with one TCR beta chain. The antigen is not known. TCRdb's copy holds only in-frame clones and misses some; the assay was immunoSEQ multiplex PCR. The profile covers about 86,000 clones, with less than 90% appearing a single time and 0.28% taken by the ten largest. The data were taken from a study of graft-versus-host responses after intestinal transplantation. Turning to the study itself: Each transplant was multivisceral, liver-intestinal, or isolated intestinal. Study-wide points: Declines in HvG clones occurring early post-transplant were associated with peak circulating GvH clone levels. Allografts carried high graft-versus-host to host-versus-graft clonal ratios in patients having graft-donor T cell macrochimerism. Investigators detected GvH clones in recipient marrow, with some emerging earlier in ileum or blood.

Sample: unstimulated CD4+ T cells sorted from spleen or lymph node cells, taken before transplant. The receptor's source is a human donor who was the organ donor for an intestinal transplant.

In DNA form, the CDR3 reads TGTGCCAGCTCGGGACAGGGTGTTTGGGCCTACACAGATACGCAGTATTTT. Protein product: CASSGQGVWAYTDTQYF. The chain couples TRBV11-3 to TRBJ2-3; 9 bases fit TRBD1. The CDR3 length is 17 residues. V lost 8 bases to trimming and J lost 2 bases; unmatched junction nucleotides: 14. From germline, CDR1 is SGHNT and CDR2 YENEEA. The variable domain in full, completed from reference TRBV11-3 and TRBJ2-3, reads EAGVVQSPRYKIIEKKQPVAFWCNPISGHNTLYWYLQNLGQGPELLIRYENEEAVDDSQLPKDRFSAERLKGVDSTLKIQPAELGDSAVYLCASSGQGVWAYTDTQYFGPGTRLTVL.